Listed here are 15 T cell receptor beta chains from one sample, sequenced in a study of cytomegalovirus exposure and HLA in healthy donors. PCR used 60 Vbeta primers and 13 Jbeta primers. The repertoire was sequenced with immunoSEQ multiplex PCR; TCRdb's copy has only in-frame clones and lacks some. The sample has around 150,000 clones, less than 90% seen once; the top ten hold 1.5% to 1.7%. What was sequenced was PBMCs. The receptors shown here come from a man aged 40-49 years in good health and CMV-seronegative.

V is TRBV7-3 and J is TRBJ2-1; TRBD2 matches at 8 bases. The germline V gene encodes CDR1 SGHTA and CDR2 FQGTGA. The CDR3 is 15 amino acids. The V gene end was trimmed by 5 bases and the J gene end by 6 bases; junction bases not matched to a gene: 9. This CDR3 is CASSDSGVHGNEQFF. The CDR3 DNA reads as TGTGCCAGCAGCGATAGCGGGGTTCACGGCAATGAGCAGTTCTTC.

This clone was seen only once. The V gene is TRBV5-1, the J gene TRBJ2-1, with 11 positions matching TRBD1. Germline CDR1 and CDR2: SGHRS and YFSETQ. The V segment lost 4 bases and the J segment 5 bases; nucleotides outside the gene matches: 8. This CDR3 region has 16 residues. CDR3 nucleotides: TGCGCCAGCAGCCTCCGGACAGGGGGCGGAAACAATGAGCAGTTCTTC. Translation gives CASSLRTGGGNNEQFF.

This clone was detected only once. CDR3 DNA sequence: TGTGCCAGCAGTTACTCGGCGGAGTCCTACGAGCAGTACTTC. This gives the protein CASSYSAESYEQYF. The chain has TRBV6-5 and TRBJ2-7; D gene uncertain. The CDR3 length is 14 residues. Deletions cut 0 bases from V and 1 base from J, with 7 bases between. Germline V lookup: CDR1 MNHEY, CDR2 SVGAGI.

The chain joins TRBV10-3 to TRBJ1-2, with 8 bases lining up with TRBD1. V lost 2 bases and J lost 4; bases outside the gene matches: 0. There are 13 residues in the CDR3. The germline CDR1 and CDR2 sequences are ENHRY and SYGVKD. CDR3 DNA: TGTGCCATCAGTGAGGGGACAGGCTATGGCTACACCTTC. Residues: CAISEGTGYGYTF.

As DNA, the CDR3 is TGCGCCAGCAGCTTGGGAGGAGGGAGCTCCTACAATGAGCAGTTCTTC. This sequence encodes CASSLGGGSSYNEQFF. The V gene is TRBV5-1, the J gene TRBJ2-1; a possible D gene is TRBD2 (6 bases). The V and J ends lost 0 bases and 0 bases respectively, with 10 bases between them. Germline-derived CDR1 and CDR2 are SGHRS and YFSETQ. CDR3 length: 16 amino acids.

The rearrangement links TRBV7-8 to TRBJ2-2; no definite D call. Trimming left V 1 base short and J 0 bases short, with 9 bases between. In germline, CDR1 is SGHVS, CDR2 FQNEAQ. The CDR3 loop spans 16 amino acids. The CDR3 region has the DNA TGTGCCAGCAGCTTAGGGGCCCAGGCGAACACCGGGGAGCTGTTTTTT. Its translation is CASSLGAQANTGELFF.

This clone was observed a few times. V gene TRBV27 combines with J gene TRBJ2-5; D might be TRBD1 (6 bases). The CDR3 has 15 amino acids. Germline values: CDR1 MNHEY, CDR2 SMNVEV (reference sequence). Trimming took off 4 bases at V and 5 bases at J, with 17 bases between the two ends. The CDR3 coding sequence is TGTGCCAGCAGTTCCCTGAGAGGGGGAGTTGAGACCCAGTACTTC. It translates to CASSSLRGGVETQYF.

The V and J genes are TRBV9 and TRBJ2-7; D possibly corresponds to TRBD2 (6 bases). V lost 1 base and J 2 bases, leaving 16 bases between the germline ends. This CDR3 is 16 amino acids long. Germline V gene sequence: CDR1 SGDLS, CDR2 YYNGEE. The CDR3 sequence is CASSVTGTPGAYEQYF. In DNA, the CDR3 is TGTGCCAGCAGCGTAACCGGGACCCCGGGGGCCTACGAGCAGTACTTC.

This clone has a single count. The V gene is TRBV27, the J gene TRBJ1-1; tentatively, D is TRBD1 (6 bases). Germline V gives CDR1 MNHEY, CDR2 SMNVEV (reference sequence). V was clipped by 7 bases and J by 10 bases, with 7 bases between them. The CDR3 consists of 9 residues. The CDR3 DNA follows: TGTGCCAGCAAGGGGGTAGCTTTCTTT. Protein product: CASKGVAFF.

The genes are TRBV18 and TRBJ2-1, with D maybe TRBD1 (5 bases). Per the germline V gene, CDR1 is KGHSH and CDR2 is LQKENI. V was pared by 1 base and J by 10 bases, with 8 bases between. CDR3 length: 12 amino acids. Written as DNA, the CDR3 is TGTGCCAGCTCACCACGAAGGGGAGAGCAGTTCTTC. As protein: CASSPRRGEQFF.

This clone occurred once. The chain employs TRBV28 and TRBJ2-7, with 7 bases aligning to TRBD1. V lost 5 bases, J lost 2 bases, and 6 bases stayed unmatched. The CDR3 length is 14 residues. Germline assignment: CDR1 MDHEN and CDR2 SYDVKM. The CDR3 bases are TGTGCCAGCAGTGCCGACAGGGTTCCCTACGAGCAGTACTTC. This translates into CASSADRVPYEQYF.

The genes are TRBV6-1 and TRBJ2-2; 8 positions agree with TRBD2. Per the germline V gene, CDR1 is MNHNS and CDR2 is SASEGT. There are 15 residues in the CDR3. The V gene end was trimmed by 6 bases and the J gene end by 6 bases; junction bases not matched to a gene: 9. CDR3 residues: CASRVGGAVAGELFF. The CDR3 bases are TGTGCCAGCAGAGTCGGGGGGGCCGTAGCCGGGGAGCTGTTTTTT.

Here the CDR3 DNA reads TGTGCCAGCAGTTCTAGGGGCGGCACAGATACGCAGTATTTT. It specifies CASSSRGGTDTQYF. The chain uses TRBV27 and TRBJ2-3, with a tentative D call TRBD1 (5 bases). Germline V lookup: CDR1 MNHEY, CDR2 SMNVEV (reference sequence). The CDR3 runs 14 residues. Trimming pared 4 bases from V and 1 base from J, leaving 9 bases between.

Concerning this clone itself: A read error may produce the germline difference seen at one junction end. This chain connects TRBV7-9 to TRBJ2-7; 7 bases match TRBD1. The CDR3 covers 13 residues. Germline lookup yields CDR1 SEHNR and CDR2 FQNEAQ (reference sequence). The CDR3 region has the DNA TGTTCCAGCAGCTTCGGGACAGCCTACGAGCAGTACTTC. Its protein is CSSSFGTAYEQYF.

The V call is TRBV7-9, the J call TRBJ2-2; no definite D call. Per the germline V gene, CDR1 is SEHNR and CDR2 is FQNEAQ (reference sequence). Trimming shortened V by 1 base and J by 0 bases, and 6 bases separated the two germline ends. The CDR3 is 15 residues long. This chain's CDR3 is CASSLDTTNTGELFF. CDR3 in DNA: TGTGCCAGCAGCTTAGATACAACGAACACCGGGGAGCTGTTTTTT.